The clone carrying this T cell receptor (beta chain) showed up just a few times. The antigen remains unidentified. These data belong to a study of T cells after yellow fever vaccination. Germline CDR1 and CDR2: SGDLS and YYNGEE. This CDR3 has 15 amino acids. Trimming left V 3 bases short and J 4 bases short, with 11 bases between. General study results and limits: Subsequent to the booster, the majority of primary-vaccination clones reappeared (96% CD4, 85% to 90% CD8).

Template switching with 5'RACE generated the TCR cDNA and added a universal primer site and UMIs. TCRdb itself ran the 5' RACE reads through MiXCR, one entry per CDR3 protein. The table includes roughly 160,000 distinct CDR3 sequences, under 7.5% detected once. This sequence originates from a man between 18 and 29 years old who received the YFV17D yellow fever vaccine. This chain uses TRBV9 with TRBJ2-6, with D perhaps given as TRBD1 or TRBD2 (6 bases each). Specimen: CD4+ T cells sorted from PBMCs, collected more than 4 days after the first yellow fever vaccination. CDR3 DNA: TGTGCCAGCAGCGGCTCGGGGGCCGGGGCCAACGTCCTGACTTTC. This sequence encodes CASSGSGAGANVLTF.